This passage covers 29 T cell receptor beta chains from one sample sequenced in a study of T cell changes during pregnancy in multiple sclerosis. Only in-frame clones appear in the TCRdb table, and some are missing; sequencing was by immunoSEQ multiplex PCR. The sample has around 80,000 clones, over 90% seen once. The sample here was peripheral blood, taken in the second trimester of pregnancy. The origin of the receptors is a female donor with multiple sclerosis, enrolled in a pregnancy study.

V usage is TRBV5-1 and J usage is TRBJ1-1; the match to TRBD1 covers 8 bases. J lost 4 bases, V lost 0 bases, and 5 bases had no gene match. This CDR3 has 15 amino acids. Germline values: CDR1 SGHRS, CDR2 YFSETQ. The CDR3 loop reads CASSLVSGGGTEAFF. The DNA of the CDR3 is TGCGCCAGCAGCTTGGTGTCAGGGGGCGGCACTGAAGCTTTCTTT.

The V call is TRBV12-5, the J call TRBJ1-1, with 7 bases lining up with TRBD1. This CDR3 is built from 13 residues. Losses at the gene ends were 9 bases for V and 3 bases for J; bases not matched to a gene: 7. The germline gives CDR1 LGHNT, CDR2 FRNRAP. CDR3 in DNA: TGTGCTAGCAGTTACAGGGGAGACACTGAAGCTTTCTTT. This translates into CASSYRGDTEAFF.

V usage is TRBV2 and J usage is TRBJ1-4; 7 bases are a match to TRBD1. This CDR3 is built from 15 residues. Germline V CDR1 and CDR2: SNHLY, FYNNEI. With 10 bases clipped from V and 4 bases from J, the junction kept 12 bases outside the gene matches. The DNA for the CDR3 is TGTGCCACCTCTTCGACAGGGCTAGGTAATGAAAAACTGTTTTTT. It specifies CATSSTGLGNEKLFF.

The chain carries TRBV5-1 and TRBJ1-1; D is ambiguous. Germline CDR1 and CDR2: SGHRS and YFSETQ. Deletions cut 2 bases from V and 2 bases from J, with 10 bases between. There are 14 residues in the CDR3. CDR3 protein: CASSFLAQNTEAFF. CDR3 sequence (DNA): TGCGCCAGCAGCTTTTTGGCACAAAACACTGAAGCTTTCTTT.

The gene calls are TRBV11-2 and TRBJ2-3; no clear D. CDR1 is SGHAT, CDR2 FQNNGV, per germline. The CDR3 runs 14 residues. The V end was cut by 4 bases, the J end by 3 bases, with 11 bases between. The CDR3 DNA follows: TGTGCCAGCAGCTCCCACCCAGGAACAGATACGCAGTATTTT. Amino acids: CASSSHPGTDTQYF.

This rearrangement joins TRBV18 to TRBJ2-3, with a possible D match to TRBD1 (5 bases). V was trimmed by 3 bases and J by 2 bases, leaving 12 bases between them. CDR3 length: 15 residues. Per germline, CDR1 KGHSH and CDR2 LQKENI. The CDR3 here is CASSPGGQPTDTQYF. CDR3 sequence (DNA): TGTGCCAGCTCACCTGGCGGACAACCCACAGATACGCAGTATTTT. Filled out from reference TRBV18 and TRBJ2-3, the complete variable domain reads NAGVMQNPRHLVRRRGQEARLRCSPMKGHSHVYWYRQLPEEGLKFMVYLQKENIIDESGMPKERFSAEFPKEGPSILRIQQVVRGDSAAYFCASSPGGQPTDTQYFGPGTRLTVL.

The CDR3 bases are TGTGCCAGCAGCTACGATACTAGCGGGAGACCGTACAATGAGCAGTTCTTC. Translation: CASSYDTSGRPYNEQFF. This chain connects TRBV7-8 to TRBJ2-1, with 11 bases aligning to TRBD2. The CDR3 runs to 17 residues. CDR1 is SGHVS, CDR2 FQNEAQ, per germline. Trimming took 4 bases from V and 4 from J; bases not matched to a gene: 9.

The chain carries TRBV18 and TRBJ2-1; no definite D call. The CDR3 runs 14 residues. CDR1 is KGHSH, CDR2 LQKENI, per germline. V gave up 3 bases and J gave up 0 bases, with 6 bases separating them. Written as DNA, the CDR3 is TGTGCCAGCTCACCGTTAGACTCCTACAATGAGCAGTTCTTC. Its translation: CASSPLDSYNEQFF.

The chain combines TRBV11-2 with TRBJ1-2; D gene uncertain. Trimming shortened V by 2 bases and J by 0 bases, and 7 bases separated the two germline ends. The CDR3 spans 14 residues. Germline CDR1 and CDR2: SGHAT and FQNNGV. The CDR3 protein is CASSLNRANYGYTF. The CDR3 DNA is TGTGCCAGCAGCTTAAACAGAGCTAACTATGGCTACACCTTC.

The CDR3 DNA is TGTGCCATCAGTGAGTCGGGGACGGGGGGCCGCACAGATACGCAGTATTTT. Encoded protein: CAISESGTGGRTDTQYF. The gene calls are TRBV10-3 and TRBJ2-3; perhaps TRBD2 as D (7 bases). CDR3 length equals 17 residues. Germline values: CDR1 ENHRY, CDR2 SYGVKD. The V and J ends lost 0 bases and 1 base respectively, with 14 bases between them.

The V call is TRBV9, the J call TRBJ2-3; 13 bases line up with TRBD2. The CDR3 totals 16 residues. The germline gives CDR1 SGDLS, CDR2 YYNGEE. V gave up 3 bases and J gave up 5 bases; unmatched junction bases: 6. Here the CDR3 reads CASSGGTSGMVDTQYF. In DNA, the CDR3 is TGTGCCAGCAGCGGAGGGACTAGCGGGATGGTAGATACGCAGTATTTT.

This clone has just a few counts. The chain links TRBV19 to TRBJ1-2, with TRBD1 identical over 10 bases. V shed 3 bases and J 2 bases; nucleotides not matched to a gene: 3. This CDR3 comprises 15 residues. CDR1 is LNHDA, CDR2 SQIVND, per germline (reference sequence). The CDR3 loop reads CASSIPGQGNYGYTF. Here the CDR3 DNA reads TGTGCCAGTAGTATCCCGGGACAGGGGAACTATGGCTACACCTTC. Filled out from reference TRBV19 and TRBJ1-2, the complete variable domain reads DGGITQSPKYLFRKEGQNVTLSCEQNLNHDAMYWYRQDPGQGLRLIYYSQIVNDFQKGDIAEGYSVSREKKESFPLTVTSAQKNPTAFYLCASSIPGQGNYGYTFGSGTRLTVV.

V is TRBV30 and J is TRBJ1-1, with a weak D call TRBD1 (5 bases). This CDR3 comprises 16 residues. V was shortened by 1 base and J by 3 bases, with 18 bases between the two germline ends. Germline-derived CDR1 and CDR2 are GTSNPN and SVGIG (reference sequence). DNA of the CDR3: TGTGCCTGGAGTGACCTCTTTACAGGAGCATACACTGAAGCTTTCTTT. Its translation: CAWSDLFTGAYTEAFF.

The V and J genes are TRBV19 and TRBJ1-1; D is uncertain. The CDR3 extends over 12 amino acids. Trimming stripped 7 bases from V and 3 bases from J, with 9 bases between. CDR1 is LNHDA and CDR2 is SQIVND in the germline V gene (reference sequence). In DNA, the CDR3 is TGTGCCAGTAAAGAGGGTTACACTGAAGCTTTCTTT. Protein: CASKEGYTEAFF. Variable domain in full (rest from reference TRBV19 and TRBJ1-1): DGGITQSPKYLFRKEGQNVTLSCEQNLNHDAMYWYRQDPGQGLRLIYYSQIVNDFQKGDIAEGYSVSREKKESFPLTVTSAQKNPTAFYLCASKEGYTEAFFGQGTRLTVV.

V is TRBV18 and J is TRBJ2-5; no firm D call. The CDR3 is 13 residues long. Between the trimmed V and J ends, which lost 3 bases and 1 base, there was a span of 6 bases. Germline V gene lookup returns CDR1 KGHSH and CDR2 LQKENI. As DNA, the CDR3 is TGTGCCAGCTCACCTCTCAGCCAAGAGACCCAGTACTTC. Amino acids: CASSPLSQETQYF.

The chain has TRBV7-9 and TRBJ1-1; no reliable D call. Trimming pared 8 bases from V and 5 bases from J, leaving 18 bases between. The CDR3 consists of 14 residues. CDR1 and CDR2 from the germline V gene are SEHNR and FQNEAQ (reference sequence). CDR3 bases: TGTGCCAGCGGAGGGTACAGTACTAAGACTGAAGCTTTCTTT. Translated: CASGGYSTKTEAFF.

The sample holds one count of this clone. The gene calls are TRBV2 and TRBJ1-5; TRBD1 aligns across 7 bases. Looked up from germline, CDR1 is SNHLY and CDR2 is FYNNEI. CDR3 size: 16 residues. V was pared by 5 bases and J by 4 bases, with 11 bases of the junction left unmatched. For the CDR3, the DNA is TGTGCCAGCAGTAACGGGGGCCAGGGGGATAATCAGCCCCAGCATTTT. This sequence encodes CASSNGGQGDNQPQHF.

DNA of the CDR3: TGTGCCAGCAGCTTGACTAGCGGGAGTACAGATACGCAGTATTTT. This sequence encodes CASSLTSGSTDTQYF. This chain connects TRBV7-2 to TRBJ2-3; 12 bases align to TRBD2. Germline V gene lookup returns CDR1 SGHTA and CDR2 FQGNSA. V gave up 3 bases and J gave up 3 bases; unmatched junction bases: 1. The CDR3 has 15 residues.

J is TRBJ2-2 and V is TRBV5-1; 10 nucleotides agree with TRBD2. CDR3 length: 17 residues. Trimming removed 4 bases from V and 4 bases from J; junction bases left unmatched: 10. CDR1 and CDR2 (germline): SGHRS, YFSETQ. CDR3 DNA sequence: TGCGCCAGCAGCCTCCATCCGGGACTAGCGAGCACCGGGGAGCTGTTTTTT. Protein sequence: CASSLHPGLASTGELFF.

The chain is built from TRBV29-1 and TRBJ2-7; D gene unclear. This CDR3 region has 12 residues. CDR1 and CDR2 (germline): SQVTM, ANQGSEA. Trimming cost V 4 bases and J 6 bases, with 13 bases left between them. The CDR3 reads CSVGAGRREQYF. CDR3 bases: TGCAGCGTTGGTGCAGGTCGTCGCGAGCAGTACTTC.

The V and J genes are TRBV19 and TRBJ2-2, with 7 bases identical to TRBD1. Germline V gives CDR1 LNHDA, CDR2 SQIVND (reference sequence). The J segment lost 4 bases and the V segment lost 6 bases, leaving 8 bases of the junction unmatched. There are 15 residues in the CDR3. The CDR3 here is CASSQITGATGELFF. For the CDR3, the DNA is TGTGCCAGTAGCCAAATAACAGGGGCCACCGGGGAGCTGTTTTTT.

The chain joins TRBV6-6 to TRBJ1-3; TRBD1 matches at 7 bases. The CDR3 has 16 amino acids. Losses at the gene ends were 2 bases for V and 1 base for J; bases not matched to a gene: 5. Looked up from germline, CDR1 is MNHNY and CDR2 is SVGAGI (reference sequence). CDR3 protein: CASSYEGGSSGNTIYF. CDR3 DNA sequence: TGTGCCAGCAGTTACGAAGGGGGCAGTTCTGGAAACACCATATATTTT.

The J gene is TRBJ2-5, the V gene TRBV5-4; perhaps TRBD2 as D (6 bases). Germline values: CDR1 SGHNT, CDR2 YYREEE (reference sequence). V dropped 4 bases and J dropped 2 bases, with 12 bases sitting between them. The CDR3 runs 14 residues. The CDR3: CASSLRETQETQYF. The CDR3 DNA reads TGTGCCAGCAGCCTCCGGGAGACTCAAGAGACCCAGTACTTC.

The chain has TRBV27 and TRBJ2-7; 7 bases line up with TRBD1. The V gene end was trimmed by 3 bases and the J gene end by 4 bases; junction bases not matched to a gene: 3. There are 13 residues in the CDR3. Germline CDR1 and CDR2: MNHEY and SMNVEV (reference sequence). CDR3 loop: CASSFGTEYEQYF. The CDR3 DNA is TGTGCCAGCAGTTTCGGGACAGAATACGAGCAGTACTTC.

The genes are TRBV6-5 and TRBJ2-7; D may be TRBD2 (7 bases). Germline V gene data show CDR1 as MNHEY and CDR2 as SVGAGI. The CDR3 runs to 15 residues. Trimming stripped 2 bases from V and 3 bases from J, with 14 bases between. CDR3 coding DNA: TGTGCCAGCAGTTACGCGGGGGCCGGGGGCTACGAGCAGTACTTC. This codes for CASSYAGAGGYEQYF.

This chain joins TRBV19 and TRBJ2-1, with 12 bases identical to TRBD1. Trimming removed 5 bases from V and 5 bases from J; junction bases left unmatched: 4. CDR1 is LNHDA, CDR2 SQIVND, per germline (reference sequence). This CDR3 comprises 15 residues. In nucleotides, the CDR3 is TGTGCCAGTAGTGGGGACAGGGGGCGAAACAATGAGCAGTTCTTC. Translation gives CASSGDRGRNNEQFF.

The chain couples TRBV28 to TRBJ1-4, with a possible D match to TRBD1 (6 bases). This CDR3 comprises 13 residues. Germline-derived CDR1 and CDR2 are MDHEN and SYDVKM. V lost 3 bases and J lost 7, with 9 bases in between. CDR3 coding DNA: TGTGCCAGCAGTTTGCCAGGGGTTGAAAAACTGTTTTTT. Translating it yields CASSLPGVEKLFF.

For the CDR3, the DNA is TGTGCCAGCAGTGAAATACTAAACACTGAAGCTTTCTTT. Translation gives CASSEILNTEAFF. The chain joins TRBV6-1 to TRBJ1-1; D uncertain. Per germline, CDR1 MNHNS and CDR2 SASEGT. The CDR3 covers 13 residues. V lost 2 bases and J 2 bases, leaving 6 bases between the germline ends.

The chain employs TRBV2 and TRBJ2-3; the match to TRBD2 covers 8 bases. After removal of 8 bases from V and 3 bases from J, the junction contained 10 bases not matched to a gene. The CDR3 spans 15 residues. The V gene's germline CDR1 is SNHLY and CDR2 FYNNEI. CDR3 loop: CASYILADLTDTQYF. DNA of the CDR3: TGTGCCAGCTACATACTAGCGGACCTAACAGATACGCAGTATTTT.